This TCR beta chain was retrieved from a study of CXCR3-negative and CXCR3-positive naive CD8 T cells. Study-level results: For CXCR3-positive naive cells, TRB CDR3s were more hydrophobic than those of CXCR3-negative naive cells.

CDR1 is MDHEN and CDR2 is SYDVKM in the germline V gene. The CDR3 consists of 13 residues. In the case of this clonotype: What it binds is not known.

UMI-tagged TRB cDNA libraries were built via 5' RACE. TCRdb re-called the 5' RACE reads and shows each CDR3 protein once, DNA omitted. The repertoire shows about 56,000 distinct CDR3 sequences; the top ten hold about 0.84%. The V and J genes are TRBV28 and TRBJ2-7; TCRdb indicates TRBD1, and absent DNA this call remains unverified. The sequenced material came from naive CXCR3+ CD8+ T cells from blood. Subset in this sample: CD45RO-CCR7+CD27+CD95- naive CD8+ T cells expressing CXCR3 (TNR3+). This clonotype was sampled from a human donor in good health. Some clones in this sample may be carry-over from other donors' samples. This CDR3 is CASSLWTAYEQYF. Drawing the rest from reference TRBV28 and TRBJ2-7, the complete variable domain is DVKVTQSSRYLVKRTGEKVFLECVQDMDHENMFWYRQDPGLGLRLIYFSYDVKMKEKGDIPEGYSVSREKKERFSLILESASTNQTSMYLCASSLWTAYEQYFGPGTRLTVT.